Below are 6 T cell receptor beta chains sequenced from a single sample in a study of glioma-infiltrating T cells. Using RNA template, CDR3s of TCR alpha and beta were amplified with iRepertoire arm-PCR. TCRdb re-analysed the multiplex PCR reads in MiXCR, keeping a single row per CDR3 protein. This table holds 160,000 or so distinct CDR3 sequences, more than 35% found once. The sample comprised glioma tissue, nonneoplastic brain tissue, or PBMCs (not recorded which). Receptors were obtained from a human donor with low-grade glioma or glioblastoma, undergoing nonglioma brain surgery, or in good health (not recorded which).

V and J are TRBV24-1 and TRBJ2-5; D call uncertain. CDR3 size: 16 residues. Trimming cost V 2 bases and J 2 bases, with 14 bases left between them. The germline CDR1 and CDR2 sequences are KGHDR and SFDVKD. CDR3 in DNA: TGTGCCACCAGTGATTCGGCAGGACCGTTACAAGAGACCCAGTACTTC. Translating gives CATSDSAGPLQETQYF.

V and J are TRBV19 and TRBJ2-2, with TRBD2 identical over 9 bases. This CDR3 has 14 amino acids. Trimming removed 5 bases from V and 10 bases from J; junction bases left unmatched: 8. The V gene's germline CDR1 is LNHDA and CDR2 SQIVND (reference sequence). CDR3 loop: CASSVGLAGVELFF. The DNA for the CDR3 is TGTGCCAGTAGTGTGGGACTAGCTGGCGTGGAGCTGTTTTTT.

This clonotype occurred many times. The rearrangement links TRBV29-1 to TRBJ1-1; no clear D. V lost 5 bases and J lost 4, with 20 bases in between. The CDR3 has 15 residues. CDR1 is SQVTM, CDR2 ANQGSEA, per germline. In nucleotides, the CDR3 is TGCAGCGTTTTAACCTCAATGGGAGTATTCACTGAAGCTTTCTTT. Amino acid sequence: CSVLTSMGVFTEAFF. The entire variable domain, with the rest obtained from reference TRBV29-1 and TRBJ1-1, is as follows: SAVISQKPSRDICQRGTSLTIQCQVDSQVTMMFWYRQQPGQSLTLIATANQGSEATYESGFVIDKFPISRPNLTFSTLTVSNMSPEDSSIYLCSVLTSMGVFTEAFFGQGTRLTVV.

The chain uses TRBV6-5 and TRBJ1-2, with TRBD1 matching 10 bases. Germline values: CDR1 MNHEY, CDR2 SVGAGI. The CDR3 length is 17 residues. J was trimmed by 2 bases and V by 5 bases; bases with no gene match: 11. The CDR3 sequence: CASSPGQGTGDNYGYTF. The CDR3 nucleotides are TGTGCCAGCAGTCCGGGACAGGGGACGGGGGACAACTATGGCTACACCTTC.

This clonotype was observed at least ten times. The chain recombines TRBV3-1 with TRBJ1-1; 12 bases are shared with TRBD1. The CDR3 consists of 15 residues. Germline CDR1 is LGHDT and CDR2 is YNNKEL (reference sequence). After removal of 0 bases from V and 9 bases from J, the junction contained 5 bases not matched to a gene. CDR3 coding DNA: TGTGCCAGCAGCCAAGAACCGGGACAGGGGGCGAAAGCTTTCTTT. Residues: CASSQEPGQGAKAFF. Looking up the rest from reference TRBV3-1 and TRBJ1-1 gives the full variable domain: DTAVSQTPKYLVTQMGNDKSIKCEQNLGHDTMYWYKQDSKKFLKIMFSYNNKELIINETVPNRFSPKSPDKAHLNLHINSLELGDSAVYFCASSQEPGQGAKAFFGQGTRLTVV.

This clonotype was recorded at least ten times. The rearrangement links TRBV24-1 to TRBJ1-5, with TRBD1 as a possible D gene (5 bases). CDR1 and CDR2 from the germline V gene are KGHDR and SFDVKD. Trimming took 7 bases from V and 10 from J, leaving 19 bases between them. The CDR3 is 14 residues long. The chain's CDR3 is CATSSRRDPAPQHF. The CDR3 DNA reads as TGTGCCACCAGCAGTCGCAGGGACCCCGCTCCCCAGCATTTT.